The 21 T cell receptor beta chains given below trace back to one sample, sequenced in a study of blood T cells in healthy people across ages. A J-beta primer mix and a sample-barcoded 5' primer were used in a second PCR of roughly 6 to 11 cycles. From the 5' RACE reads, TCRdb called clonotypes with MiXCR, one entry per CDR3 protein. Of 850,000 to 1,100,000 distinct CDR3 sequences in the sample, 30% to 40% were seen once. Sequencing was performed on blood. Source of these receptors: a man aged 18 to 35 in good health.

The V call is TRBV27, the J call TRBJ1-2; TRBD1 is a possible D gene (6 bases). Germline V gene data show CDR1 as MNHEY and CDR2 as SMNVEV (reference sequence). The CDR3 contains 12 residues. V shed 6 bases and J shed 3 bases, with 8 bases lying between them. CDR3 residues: CASRGGYYGYTF. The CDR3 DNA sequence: TGTGCCAGCAGAGGGGGATACTATGGCTACACCTTC.

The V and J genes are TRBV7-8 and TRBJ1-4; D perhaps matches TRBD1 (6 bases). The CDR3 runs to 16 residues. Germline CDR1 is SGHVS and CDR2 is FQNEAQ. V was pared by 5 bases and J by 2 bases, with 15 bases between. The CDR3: CASSPPRGSTNEKLFF. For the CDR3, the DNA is TGTGCCAGCAGCCCCCCGAGGGGGTCGACTAATGAAAAACTGTTTTTT.

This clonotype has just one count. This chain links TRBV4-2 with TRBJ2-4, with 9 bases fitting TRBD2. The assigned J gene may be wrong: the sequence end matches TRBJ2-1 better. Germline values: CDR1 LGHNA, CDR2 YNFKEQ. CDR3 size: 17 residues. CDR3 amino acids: CASSQDAQGLAKNIQFF. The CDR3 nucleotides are TGTGCCAGCAGCCAAGATGCACAGGGACTAGCCAAAAACATTCAGTTCTTC.

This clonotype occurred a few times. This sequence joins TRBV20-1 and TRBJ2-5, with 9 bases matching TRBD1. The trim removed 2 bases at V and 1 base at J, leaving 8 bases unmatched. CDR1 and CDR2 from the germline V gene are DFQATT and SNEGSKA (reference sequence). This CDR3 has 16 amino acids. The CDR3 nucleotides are TGCAGTGCTAGACCGACAGGGGGGAGATCCCAAGAGACCCAGTACTTC. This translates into CSARPTGGRSQETQYF.

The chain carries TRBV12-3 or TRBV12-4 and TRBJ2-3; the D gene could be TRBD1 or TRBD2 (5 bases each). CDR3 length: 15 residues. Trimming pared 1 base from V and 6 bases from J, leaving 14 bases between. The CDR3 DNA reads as TGTGCCAGCAGTTTAGTTGGGGGTCGTGGCGATACGCAGTATTTT. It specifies CASSLVGGRGDTQYF.

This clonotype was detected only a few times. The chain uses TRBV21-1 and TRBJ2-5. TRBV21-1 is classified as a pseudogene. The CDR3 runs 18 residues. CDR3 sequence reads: CASSKGKEGSAVQETQYF. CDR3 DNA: TGTGCCAGCAGCAAAGGAAAGGAAGGGTCGGCAGTCCAAGAGACCCAGTACTTC.

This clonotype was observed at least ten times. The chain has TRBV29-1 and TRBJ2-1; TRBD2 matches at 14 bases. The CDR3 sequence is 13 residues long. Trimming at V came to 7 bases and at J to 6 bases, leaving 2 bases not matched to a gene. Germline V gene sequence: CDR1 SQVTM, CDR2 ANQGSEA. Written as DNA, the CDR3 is TGCAGCGCGGGACTAGCGGGGGCCAATGAGCAGTTCTTC. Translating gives CSAGLAGANEQFF.

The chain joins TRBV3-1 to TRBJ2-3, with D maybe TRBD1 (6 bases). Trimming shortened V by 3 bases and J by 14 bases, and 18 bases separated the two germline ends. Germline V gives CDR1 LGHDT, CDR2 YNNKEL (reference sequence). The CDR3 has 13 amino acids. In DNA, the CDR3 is TGTGCCAGCAGCCACCTTTCCGGGACAACACTGTATTTT. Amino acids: CASSHLSGTTLYF.

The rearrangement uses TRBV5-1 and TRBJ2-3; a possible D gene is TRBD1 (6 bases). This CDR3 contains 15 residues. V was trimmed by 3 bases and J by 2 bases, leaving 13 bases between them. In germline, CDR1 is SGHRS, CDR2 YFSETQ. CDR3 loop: CASSWADRNTDTQYF. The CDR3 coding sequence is TGCGCCAGCAGCTGGGCGGACAGAAACACAGATACGCAGTATTTT.

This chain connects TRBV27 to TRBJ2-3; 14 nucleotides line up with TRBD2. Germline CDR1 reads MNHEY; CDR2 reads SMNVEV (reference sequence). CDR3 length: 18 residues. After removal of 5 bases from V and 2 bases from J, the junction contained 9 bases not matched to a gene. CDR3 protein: CASSPGTSGSEPTDTQYF. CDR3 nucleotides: TGTGCCAGCAGTCCCGGGACTAGCGGGAGTGAGCCCACAGATACGCAGTATTTT.

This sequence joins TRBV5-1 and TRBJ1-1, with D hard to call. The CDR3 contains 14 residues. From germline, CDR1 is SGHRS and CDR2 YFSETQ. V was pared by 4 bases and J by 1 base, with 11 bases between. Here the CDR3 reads CASSLKVANTEAFF. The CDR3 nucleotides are TGCGCCAGCAGCCTCAAGGTAGCGAACACTGAAGCTTTCTTT.

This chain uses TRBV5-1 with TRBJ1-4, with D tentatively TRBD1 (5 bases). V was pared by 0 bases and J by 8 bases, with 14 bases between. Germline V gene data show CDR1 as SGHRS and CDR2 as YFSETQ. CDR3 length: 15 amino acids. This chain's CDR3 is CASSLEAGLREKLFF. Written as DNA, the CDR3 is TGCGCCAGCAGCTTGGAAGCGGGGCTTCGGGAAAAACTGTTTTTT.

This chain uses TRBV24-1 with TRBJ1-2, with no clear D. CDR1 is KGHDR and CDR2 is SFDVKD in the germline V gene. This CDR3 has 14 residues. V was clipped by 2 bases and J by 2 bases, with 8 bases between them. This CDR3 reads CATSDWATNYGYTF. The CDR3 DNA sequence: TGTGCCACCAGTGATTGGGCAACCAACTATGGCTACACCTTC.

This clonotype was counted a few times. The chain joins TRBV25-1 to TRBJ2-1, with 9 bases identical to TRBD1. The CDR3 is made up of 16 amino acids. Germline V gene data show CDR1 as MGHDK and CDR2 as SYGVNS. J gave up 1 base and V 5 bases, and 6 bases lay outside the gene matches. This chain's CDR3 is CASSTLGTGSYNEQFF. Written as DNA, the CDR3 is TGTGCCAGCAGTACCCTCGGGACAGGGTCCTACAATGAGCAGTTCTTC.

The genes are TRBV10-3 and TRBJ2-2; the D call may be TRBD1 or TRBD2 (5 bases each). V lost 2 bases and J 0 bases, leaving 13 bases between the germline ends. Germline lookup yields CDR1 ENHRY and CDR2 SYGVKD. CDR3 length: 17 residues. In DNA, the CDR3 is TGTGCCATCAGTGAGAGTAAGGGACCCGCGAACACCGGGGAGCTGTTTTTT. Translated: CAISESKGPANTGELFF.

This CDR3 is CASSQGSEVAYNEQFF. The CDR3 DNA reads TGTGCCAGCAGCCAAGGTAGCGAAGTCGCCTACAATGAGCAGTTCTTC. The chain links TRBV3-1 to TRBJ2-1, with TRBD2 as a possible D gene (5 bases). The V gene lost 1 base and the J gene lost 2 bases, with 12 bases spanning the gap. The CDR3 contains 16 residues. Germline V gene data show CDR1 as LGHDT and CDR2 as YNNKEL (reference sequence).

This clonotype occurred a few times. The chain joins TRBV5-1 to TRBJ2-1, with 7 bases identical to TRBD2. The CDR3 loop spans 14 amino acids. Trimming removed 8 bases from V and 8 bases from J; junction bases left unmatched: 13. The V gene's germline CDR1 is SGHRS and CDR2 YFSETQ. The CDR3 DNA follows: TGCGCCAGTAAACTCCGGGACTATGGAGATGAGCAGTTCTTC. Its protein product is CASKLRDYGDEQFF.

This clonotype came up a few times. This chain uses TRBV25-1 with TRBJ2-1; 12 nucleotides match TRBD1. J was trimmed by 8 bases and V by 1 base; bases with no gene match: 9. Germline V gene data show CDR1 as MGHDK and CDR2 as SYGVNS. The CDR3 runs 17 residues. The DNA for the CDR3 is TGTGCCAGCAGTGAATCCCCGGGACAGGGGGCTGGCTATGAGCAGTTCTTC. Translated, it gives CASSESPGQGAGYEQFF.

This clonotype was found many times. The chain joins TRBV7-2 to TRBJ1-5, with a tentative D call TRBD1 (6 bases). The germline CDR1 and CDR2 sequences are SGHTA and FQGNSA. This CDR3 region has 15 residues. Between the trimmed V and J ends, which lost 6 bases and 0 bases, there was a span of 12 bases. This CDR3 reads CASSRGDYSNQPQHF. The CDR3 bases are TGTGCCAGCAGTAGGGGGGACTATAGCAATCAGCCCCAGCATTTT.

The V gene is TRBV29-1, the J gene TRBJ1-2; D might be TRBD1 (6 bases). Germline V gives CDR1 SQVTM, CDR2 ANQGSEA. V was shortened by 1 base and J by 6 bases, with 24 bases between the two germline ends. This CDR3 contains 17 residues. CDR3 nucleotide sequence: TGCAGCGTTGAAGTATTGAGCCCATACAGGGTAATGAATGGCTACACCTTC. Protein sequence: CSVEVLSPYRVMNGYTF.

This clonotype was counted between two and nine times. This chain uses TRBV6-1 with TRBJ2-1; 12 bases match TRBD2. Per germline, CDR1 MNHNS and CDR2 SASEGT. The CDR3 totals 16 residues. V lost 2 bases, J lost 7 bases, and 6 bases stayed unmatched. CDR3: CASSEPGLAGHNEQFF. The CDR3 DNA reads TGTGCCAGCAGTGAACCCGGACTAGCGGGGCATAATGAGCAGTTCTTC.